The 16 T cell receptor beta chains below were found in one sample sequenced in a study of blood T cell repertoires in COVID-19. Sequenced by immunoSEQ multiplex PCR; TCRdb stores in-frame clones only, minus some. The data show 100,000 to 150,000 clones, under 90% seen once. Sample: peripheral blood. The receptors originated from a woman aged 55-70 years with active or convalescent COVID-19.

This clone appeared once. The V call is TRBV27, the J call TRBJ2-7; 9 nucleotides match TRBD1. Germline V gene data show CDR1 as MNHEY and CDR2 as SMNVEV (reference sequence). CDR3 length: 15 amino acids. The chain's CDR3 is CLRAGLGQGAYEQYV. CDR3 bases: TGTCTCCGCGCGGGTTTGGGACAGGGAGCCTACGAGCAGTACGTC.

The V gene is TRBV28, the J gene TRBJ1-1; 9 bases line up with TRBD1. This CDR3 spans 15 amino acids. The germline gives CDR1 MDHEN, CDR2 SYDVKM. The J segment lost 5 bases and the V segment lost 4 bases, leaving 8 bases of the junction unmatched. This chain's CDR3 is CASSSPGQGRTEAFF. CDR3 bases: TGTGCCAGCAGTTCCCCCGGACAGGGGAGGACTGAAGCTTTCTTT.

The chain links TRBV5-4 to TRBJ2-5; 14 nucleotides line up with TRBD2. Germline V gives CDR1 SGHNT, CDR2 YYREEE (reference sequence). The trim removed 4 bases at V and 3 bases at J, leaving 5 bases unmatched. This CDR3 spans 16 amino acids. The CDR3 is CASSLTGLAGEETQYF. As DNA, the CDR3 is TGTGCCAGCAGCCTAACGGGACTAGCGGGGGAAGAGACCCAGTACTTC.

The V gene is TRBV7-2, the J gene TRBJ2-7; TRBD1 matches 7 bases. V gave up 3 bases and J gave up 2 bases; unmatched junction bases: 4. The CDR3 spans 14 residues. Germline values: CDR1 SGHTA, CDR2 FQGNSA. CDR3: CASSLDRLAYEQYF. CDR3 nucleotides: TGTGCCAGCAGCTTGGACAGGTTAGCCTACGAGCAGTACTTC.

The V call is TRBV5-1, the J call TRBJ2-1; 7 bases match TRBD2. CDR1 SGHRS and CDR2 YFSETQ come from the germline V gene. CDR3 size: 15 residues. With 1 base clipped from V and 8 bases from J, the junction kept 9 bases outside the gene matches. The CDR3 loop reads CASSLNGGRFDEQFF. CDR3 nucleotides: TGCGCCAGCAGCTTGAATGGCGGGAGATTTGATGAGCAGTTCTTC.

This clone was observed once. In nucleotides, the CDR3 is TGTGCCACTCACGGGGCAGGGGGTGGATTCTCTGGGGCCAACGTCCTGACTTTC. This translates into CATHGAGGGFSGANVLTF. The J gene is TRBJ2-6, the V gene TRBV28, with 7 bases aligning to TRBD1. Per the germline V gene, CDR1 is MDHEN and CDR2 is SYDVKM. V gave up 10 bases and J gave up 0 bases; unmatched junction bases: 15. The CDR3 covers 18 residues.

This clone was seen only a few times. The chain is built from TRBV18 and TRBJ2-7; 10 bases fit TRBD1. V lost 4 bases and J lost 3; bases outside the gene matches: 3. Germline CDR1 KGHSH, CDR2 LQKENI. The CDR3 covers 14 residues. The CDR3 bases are TGTGCCAGCTCACTCCGGGACAGGGGCTACGAGCAGTACTTC. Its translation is CASSLRDRGYEQYF.

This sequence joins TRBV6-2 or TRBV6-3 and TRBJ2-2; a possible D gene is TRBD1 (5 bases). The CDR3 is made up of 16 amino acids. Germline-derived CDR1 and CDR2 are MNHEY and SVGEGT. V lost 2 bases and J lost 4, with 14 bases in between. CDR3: CASSYLKTALTGELFF. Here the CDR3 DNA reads TGTGCCAGCAGTTACCTAAAGACAGCCCTCACCGGGGAGCTGTTTTTT.

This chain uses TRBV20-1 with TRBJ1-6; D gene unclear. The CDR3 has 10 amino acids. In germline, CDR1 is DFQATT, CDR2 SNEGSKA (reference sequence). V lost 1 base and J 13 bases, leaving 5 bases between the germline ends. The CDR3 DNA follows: TGCAGTGCTAGAGCGTCCCCCCTCCACTTT. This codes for CSARASPLHF.

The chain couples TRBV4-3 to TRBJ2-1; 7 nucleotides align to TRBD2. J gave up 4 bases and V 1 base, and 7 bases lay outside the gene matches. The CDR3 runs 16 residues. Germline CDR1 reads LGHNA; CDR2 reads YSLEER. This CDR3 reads CASSQGGVAGYNEQFF. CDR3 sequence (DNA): TGCGCCAGCAGCCAAGGAGGGGTAGCGGGTTACAATGAGCAGTTCTTC.

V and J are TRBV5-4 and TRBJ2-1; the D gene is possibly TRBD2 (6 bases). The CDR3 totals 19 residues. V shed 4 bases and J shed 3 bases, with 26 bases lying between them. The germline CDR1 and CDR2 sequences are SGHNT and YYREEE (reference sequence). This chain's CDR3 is CASSPRTKGYRLDYNEQFF. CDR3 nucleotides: TGTGCCAGCAGCCCCCGGACTAAAGGATATCGATTGGACTACAATGAGCAGTTCTTC.

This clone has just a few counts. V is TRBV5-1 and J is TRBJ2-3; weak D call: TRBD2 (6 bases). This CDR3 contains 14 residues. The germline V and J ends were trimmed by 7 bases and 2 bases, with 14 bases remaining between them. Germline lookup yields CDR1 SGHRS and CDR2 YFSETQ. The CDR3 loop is CASAGRALTDTQYF. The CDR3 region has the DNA TGCGCCAGCGCGGGAAGGGCGCTCACAGATACGCAGTATTTT.

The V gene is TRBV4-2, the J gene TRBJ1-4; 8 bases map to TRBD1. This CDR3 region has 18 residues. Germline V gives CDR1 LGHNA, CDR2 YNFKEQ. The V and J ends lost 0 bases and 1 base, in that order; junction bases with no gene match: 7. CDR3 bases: TGTGCCAGCAGCCAAGATTCGGCAGGGGGCAGAACTAATGAAAAACTGTTTTTT. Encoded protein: CASSQDSAGGRTNEKLFF.

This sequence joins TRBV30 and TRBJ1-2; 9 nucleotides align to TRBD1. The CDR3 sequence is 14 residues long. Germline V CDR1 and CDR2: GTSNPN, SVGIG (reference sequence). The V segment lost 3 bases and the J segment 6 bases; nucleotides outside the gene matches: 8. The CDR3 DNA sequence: TGTGCCTGGAGCGCCGGGACAGGGTTCGATGGCTACACCTTC. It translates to CAWSAGTGFDGYTF.

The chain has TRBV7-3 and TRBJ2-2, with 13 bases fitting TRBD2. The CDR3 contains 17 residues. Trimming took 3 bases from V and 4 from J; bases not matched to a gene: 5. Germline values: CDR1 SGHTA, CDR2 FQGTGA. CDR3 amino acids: CASSFTSGRAITGELFF. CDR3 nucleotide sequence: TGTGCCAGCAGCTTCACTAGCGGGAGGGCCATCACCGGGGAGCTGTTTTTT. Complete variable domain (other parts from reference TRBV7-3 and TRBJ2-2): GAGVSQTPSNKVTEKGKYVELRCDPISGHTALYWYRQSLGQGPEFLIYFQGTGAADDSGLPNDRFFAVRPEGSVSTLKIQRTERGDSAVYLCASSFTSGRAITGELFFGEGSRLTVL.

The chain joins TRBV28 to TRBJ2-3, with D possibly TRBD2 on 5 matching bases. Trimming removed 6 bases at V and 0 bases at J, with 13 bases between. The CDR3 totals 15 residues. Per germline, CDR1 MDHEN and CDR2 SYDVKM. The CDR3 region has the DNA TGTGCCAGCAGCACCAGAGGCGGGAGCACAGATACGCAGTATTTT. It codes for CASSTRGGSTDTQYF.